These 24 T cell receptor beta chains were sequenced from one sample in a study of cytomegalovirus exposure and HLA in healthy donors. Vbeta (60) and Jbeta (13) primers were used in the PCR. Measured with immunoSEQ multiplex PCR; TCRdb has only the in-frame clones, and not every one. The data contain approximately 61,000 clones, 55% to 70% of them singletons. Sequenced material: PBMCs. Source of these receptors: a woman aged 50 to 60 in good health and CMV-seronegative.

The gene calls are TRBV6-5 and TRBJ2-7; tentatively, D is TRBD1 (7 bases). Per germline, CDR1 MNHEY and CDR2 SVGAGI. This CDR3 region has 14 residues. V lost 2 bases to trimming and J lost 6 bases, with 14 bases between them. The CDR3 loop reads CASSYGRDRGEQYF. DNA of the CDR3: TGTGCCAGCAGTTACGGGCGGGACAGAGGCGAGCAGTACTTC.

This CDR3 is CASSNRGEGNTIYF. The CDR3 DNA reads as TGTGCCAGCAGTAACAGGGGGGAAGGAAACACCATATATTTT. The genes are TRBV27 and TRBJ1-3, with TRBD1 matching over 8 bases. The length of the CDR3 is 14 residues. J was trimmed by 4 bases and V by 5 bases; bases with no gene match: 4. Germline V gives CDR1 MNHEY, CDR2 SMNVEV (reference sequence).

This clone has only a few counts. The J gene is TRBJ1-1, the V gene TRBV2, with D uncertain. CDR3 length equals 15 residues. Trimming took off 7 bases at V and 4 bases at J, with 19 bases between the two ends. CDR1 is SNHLY, CDR2 FYNNEI, per germline. CDR3 sequence (DNA): TGTGCCAGCACCAGGACGCTGGTTCGGGGCACTGAAGCTTTCTTT. It yields the protein CASTRTLVRGTEAFF.

The CDR3 DNA sequence: TGTGCCAGTAGTATTGATGCGACAGGGTGGAACTATGGCTACACCTTC. This translates into CASSIDATGWNYGYTF. The rearrangement links TRBV19 to TRBJ1-2, with 7 positions matching TRBD1. The trim removed 3 bases at V and 2 bases at J, leaving 9 bases unmatched. Germline loops: CDR1 LNHDA, CDR2 SQIVND (reference sequence). The CDR3 has 16 amino acids.

The DNA for the CDR3 is TGCGCCAGCAGCTCGACAGGGGATATCACAGATACGCAGTATTTT. Protein: CASSSTGDITDTQYF. This chain links TRBV5-1 with TRBJ2-3, with 8 bases aligning to TRBD1. This CDR3 contains 15 residues. Trimming cost V 3 bases and J 2 bases; bases outside gene matches: 5. CDR1 is SGHRS and CDR2 is YFSETQ in the germline V gene.

The chain joins TRBV25-1 to TRBJ1-1, with a possible D match to TRBD1 (6 bases). This CDR3 is built from 14 residues. The V gene's germline CDR1 is MGHDK and CDR2 SYGVNS. V lost 4 bases and J 6 bases, leaving 15 bases between the germline ends. CDR3 sequence: CASSGGGSLAEAFF. The DNA for the CDR3 is TGTGCCAGCAGTGGCGGGGGCTCCTTAGCTGAAGCTTTCTTT.

V and J are TRBV28 and TRBJ2-7; 11 positions agree with TRBD2. J was trimmed by 6 bases and V by 3 bases; bases with no gene match: 1. The CDR3 covers 13 residues. CDR1 and CDR2 (germline): MDHEN, SYDVKM. CDR3 amino acids: CASSFTSGSEQYF. The CDR3 bases are TGTGCCAGCAGTTTCACTAGCGGGAGCGAGCAGTACTTC.

This rearrangement joins TRBV5-1 to TRBJ2-1; a weak D match, TRBD1 (5 bases). CDR3 length equals 16 residues. V was clipped by 0 bases and J by 7 bases, with 17 bases between them. CDR1 and CDR2 from the germline V gene are SGHRS and YFSETQ. The CDR3 DNA reads as TGCGCCAGCAGCTTGGTTTTTGGGCAGGGTCGGAATGAGCAGTTCTTC. This translates into CASSLVFGQGRNEQFF.

The sample holds a few counts of this clone. This chain connects TRBV7-8 to TRBJ2-5, with a possible D match to TRBD1 (6 bases). Matching the DNA end better, TRBJ2-7 makes the J call doubtful. There are 13 residues in the CDR3. Germline assignment: CDR1 SGHVS and CDR2 FQNEAQ. The DNA of the CDR3 is TGTGCCAGCAGATTCACAGGGTCCAACGAGCAGTACTTC. It specifies CASRFTGSNEQYF.

The V and J genes are TRBV5-4 and TRBJ2-7, with TRBD1 as a possible D gene (5 bases). The CDR3 covers 15 residues. Per the germline V gene, CDR1 is SGHNT and CDR2 is YYREEE (reference sequence). The V end lost 3 bases, the J end lost 2 bases, and 15 bases lay between the germline ends. The CDR3 DNA reads TGTGCCAGCAGCTATCAGGGAAGGAATGCCTACGAGCAGTACTTC. Protein sequence: CASSYQGRNAYEQYF.

The chain uses TRBV28 and TRBJ1-5, with D unresolved. Germline assignment: CDR1 MDHEN and CDR2 SYDVKM. The CDR3 spans 11 residues. V shed 10 bases and J shed 0 bases, with 4 bases lying between them. In nucleotides, the CDR3 is TGTGCCACCAATAGCAATCAGCCCCAGCATTTT. Translation gives CATNSNQPQHF.

This clone has only a few counts. The rearrangement uses TRBV28 and TRBJ1-5; possibly TRBD1 for D (5 bases). The CDR3 is made up of 15 amino acids. With 5 bases removed from V and 4 bases from J, the gap between germline ends came to 15 bases. Germline-derived CDR1 and CDR2 are MDHEN and SYDVKM. The CDR3 region is CASSATGLSNQPQHF. CDR3 sequence (DNA): TGTGCCAGCAGTGCCACAGGTCTGTCAAATCAGCCCCAGCATTTT.

CDR3 nucleotide sequence: TGTGCCAGCAGGAGTTTCACCTACGAGCAGTACTTC. It codes for CASRSFTYEQYF. The chain couples TRBV6-5 to TRBJ2-7; D gene unclear. This CDR3 region has 12 residues. Trimming shortened V by 6 bases and J by 2 bases, and 8 bases separated the two germline ends. Germline CDR1 reads MNHEY; CDR2 reads SVGAGI.

The chain recombines TRBV5-5 with TRBJ1-1; weak D call: TRBD1 (6 bases). Trimming left V 4 bases short and J 3 bases short, with 19 bases between. The germline V gene has CDR1 SGHKS and CDR2 YYEKEE (reference sequence). The CDR3 is 16 amino acids. CDR3 coding DNA: TGTGCCAGCAGCCCACGGTCCCAGGGGATCCACACTGAAGCTTTCTTT. This gives the protein CASSPRSQGIHTEAFF. The full variable domain, rest sourced from reference TRBV5-5 and TRBJ1-1, is DAGVTQSPTHLIKTRGQQVTLRCSPISGHKSVSWYQQVLGQGPQFIFQYYEKEERGRGNFPDRFSARQFPNYSSELNVNALLLGDSALYLCASSPRSQGIHTEAFFGQGTRLTVV.

The chain couples TRBV2 to TRBJ2-3; D is unresolved. CDR3 length: 13 residues. V was shortened by 4 bases and J by 6 bases, with 11 bases between the two germline ends. CDR1 is SNHLY and CDR2 is FYNNEI in the germline V gene. CDR3 sequence reads: CASSVERVDTQYF. Written as DNA, the CDR3 is TGTGCCAGCAGTGTTGAACGAGTGGATACGCAGTATTTT.

The chain uses TRBV19 and TRBJ2-1; 8 bases match TRBD1. Germline values: CDR1 LNHDA, CDR2 SQIVND (reference sequence). Trimming removed 5 bases from V and 4 bases from J; junction bases left unmatched: 7. The length of the CDR3 is 15 residues. The CDR3 spells CASSLGQGTYNEQFF. CDR3 sequence (DNA): TGTGCCAGTAGTCTTGGACAGGGCACATACAATGAGCAGTTCTTC.

This chain uses TRBV27 with TRBJ2-6, with D perhaps TRBD2 (7 bases). The CDR3 runs to 17 residues. V gave up 5 bases and J gave up 2 bases, with 16 bases separating them. Germline lookup yields CDR1 MNHEY and CDR2 SMNVEV (reference sequence). The CDR3 DNA follows: TGTGCCAGCAGTCACCTGGGGGGGGGCGCTGGGGCCAACGTCCTGACTTTC. It is translated as CASSHLGGGAGANVLTF.

The rearrangement joins TRBV29-1 to TRBJ1-2; no clear D. The germline V and J ends were trimmed by 6 bases and 2 bases, with 13 bases remaining between them. CDR1 SQVTM and CDR2 ANQGSEA come from the germline V gene. This CDR3 region has 13 residues. DNA for the CDR3: TGCAGCGTGGATATTGCGGTGAACTATGGCTACACCTTC. It yields the protein CSVDIAVNYGYTF.

This clone occurred once. The gene calls are TRBV27 and TRBJ2-1; D may be TRBD2 (5 bases). V shed 5 bases and J shed 9 bases, with 11 bases lying between them. Germline V gene lookup returns CDR1 MNHEY and CDR2 SMNVEV (reference sequence). The CDR3 sequence is 12 residues long. As DNA, the CDR3 is TGTGCCAGCAGTCCATCTCGGGGTGAGCAGTTCTTC. Protein sequence: CASSPSRGEQFF.

V and J are TRBV2 and TRBJ2-3; D may be TRBD2 (5 bases). Deletions cut 5 bases from V and 2 bases from J, with 14 bases between. The CDR3 extends over 15 amino acids. The germline gives CDR1 SNHLY, CDR2 FYNNEI. In nucleotides, the CDR3 is TGTGCCAGCAGTCTGCGCCGGGAACTCACAGATACGCAGTATTTT. It translates to CASSLRRELTDTQYF. The full variable domain, its missing parts supplied by reference TRBV2 and TRBJ2-3, is EPEVTQTPSHQVTQMGQEVILRCVPISNHLYFYWYRQILGQKVEFLVSFYNNEISEKSEIFDDQFSVERPDGSNFTLKIRSTKLEDSAMYFCASSLRRELTDTQYFGPGTRLTVL.

The rearrangement joins TRBV28 to TRBJ2-5; tentative D call: TRBD1 (6 bases). The CDR3 extends over 13 amino acids. V dropped 11 bases and J dropped 5 bases, with 18 bases sitting between them. Germline loops: CDR1 MDHEN, CDR2 SYDVKM. The CDR3 bases are TGTGCCGGAAGGACAGTCGGAGAGGAGACCCAGTACTTC. The encoded protein is CAGRTVGEETQYF.

This chain uses TRBV29-1 with TRBJ2-7; 8 nucleotides agree with TRBD1. Looked up from germline, CDR1 is SQVTM and CDR2 is ANQGSEA. The CDR3 covers 14 residues. The V and J ends lost 3 bases and 6 bases, in that order; junction bases with no gene match: 10. The CDR3 loop reads CSVDVTGEVSEQYF. CDR3 nucleotides: TGCAGCGTTGACGTGACAGGGGAGGTCAGCGAGCAGTACTTC.

The V call is TRBV5-1, the J call TRBJ2-3; 7 bases match TRBD2. The length of the CDR3 is 15 residues. V was clipped by 5 bases and J by 1 base; unmatched bases: 7. Germline values: CDR1 SGHRS, CDR2 YFSETQ. For the CDR3, the DNA is TGCGCCAGCAGTGTCCGGGAGGTGGGCACAGATACGCAGTATTTT. It encodes CASSVREVGTDTQYF.

This chain joins TRBV29-1 and TRBJ2-5; the match to TRBD1 covers 7 bases. V lost 4 bases to trimming and J lost 5 bases; unmatched junction nucleotides: 4. CDR1 is SQVTM, CDR2 ANQGSEA, per germline. The CDR3 spans 12 residues. CDR3 sequence reads: CSVAQGDETQYF. CDR3 bases: TGCAGCGTTGCCCAGGGGGACGAGACCCAGTACTTC.